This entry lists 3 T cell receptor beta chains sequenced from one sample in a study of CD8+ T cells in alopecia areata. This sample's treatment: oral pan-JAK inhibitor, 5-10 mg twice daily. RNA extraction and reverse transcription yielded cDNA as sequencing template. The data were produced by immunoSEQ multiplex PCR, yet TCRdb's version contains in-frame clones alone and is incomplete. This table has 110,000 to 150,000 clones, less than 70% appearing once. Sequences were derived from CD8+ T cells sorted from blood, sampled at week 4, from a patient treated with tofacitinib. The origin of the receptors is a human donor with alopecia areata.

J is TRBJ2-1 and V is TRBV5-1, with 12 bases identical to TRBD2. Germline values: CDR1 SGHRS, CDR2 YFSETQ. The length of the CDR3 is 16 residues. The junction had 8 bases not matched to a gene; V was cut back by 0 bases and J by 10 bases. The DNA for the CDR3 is TGCGCCAGCAGCTTGGCCGCTAGCGGGGGGGCAAAAGAGCAGTTCTTC. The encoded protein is CASSLAASGGAKEQFF.

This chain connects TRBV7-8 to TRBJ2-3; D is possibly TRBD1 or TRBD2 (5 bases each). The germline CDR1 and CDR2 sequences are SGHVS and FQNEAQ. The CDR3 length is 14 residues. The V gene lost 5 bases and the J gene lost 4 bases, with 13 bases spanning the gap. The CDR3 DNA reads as TGTGCCAGCAGCCGAATAATGGGGGCAGATACGCAGTATTTT. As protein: CASSRIMGADTQYF.

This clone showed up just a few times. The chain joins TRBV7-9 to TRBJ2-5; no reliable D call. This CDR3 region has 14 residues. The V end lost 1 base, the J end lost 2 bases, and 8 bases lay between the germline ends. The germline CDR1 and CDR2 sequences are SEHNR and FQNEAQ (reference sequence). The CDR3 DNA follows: TGTGCCAGCAGCTTAGTGTCGGAACAAGAGACCCAGTACTTC. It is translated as CASSLVSEQETQYF.